A selection of T cell receptor beta chains follows, all from one sample in a study of blood T cell repertoires in COVID-19. Method: immunoSEQ multiplex PCR; TCRdb's copy keeps in-frame clones and lacks some. This sample has some 50,000 clones, with roughly 79% found just once. The sequenced sample was peripheral blood. The receptors shown here come from a human donor in a cohort sampled during active COVID-19. CDR3s include the opening cysteine and the closing phenylalanine or tryptophan. D genes are given only for firm matches. For some rows the clone size is stated as once, few or many, or as a class when expanded; others skip it.

d_gene	abundance	v_gene	j_gene	CDR3nt	CDR3aa
TRBD1	few	TRBV2	TRBJ1-1	TGTGCCAGCAGCCTAACAGGACAGGGAGAAACTGAAGCTTTCTTT	CASSLTGQGETEAFF
.	.	TRBV9	TRBJ2-3	TGTGCCAGCAGCGTACGCGATTCAGGGGATACGCAGTATTTT	CASSVRDSGDTQYF
TRBD2	.	TRBV9	TRBJ2-7	TGTGCCAGCAGCGTAGCCCCTAGCGGGAGCTACGAGCAGTACTTC	CASSVAPSGSYEQYF
.	.	TRBV25-1	TRBJ1-3	TGTGCCAGCAGGGACTACCCCGGAAACACCATATATTTT	CASRDYPGNTIYF
.	.	TRBV7-2	TRBJ1-1	TGTGCCAGCAGCTTAGAAGGACAGAGCCTGAACACTGAAGCTTTCTTT	CASSLEGQSLNTEAFF
.	.	TRBV7-8	TRBJ1-2	TGTGCCAGCAGCCCGAAAAGGGACACCAACTATGGCTACACCTTC	CASSPKRDTNYGYTF
.	.	TRBV6-2/TRBV6-3	TRBJ1-2	TGTGCCAGCAGCCCCTCCCGGGGCTACACCTTC	CASSPSRGYTF
TRBD2	.	TRBV4-3	TRBJ2-7	TGCGCCAGTAGCGGGCGGGGGGGACACGAGCAGTACTTC	CASSGRGGHEQYF
.	.	TRBV2	TRBJ1-4	TGTGCCAGCCGGAGGGGTGCAACTAATGAAAAACTGTTTTTT	CASRRGATNEKLFF
.	.	TRBV2	TRBJ1-1	TGTGCCAGCGGAGGTCCCGGGGGGACTGAAGCTTTCTTT	CASGGPGGTEAFF
TRBD2	.	TRBV13	TRBJ2-7	TGTGCCAGCAGCTTTCGGACTAGCGGGGGGGCCTCCTACGAGCAGTACTTC	CASSFRTSGGASYEQYF
.	medium-sized	TRBV12-3/TRBV12-4	TRBJ1-2	TGTGCCAGCAGTTTAGTGACCGGGAAAAGCTACACCTTC	CASSLVTGKSYTF
TRBD2	.	TRBV7-3	TRBJ2-3	TGTGCCAGCAGCTTATACCAAGCGGGAGTGGTCACAGATACGCAGTATTTT	CASSLYQAGVVTDTQYF
.	.	TRBV11-2	TRBJ1-2	TGTGCCAGCAGCGCAGGGTATCGTGGCTACACCTTC	CASSAGYRGYTF
TRBD1	.	TRBV24-1	TRBJ2-1	TGTGCCACCAGTGCCTACGGACAGGGTGAGCAGTTCTTC	CATSAYGQGEQFF
TRBD1	.	TRBV5-5	TRBJ2-3	TGTGCCAGCAGCCCTGGGGGACAGGGGTCGGCAGATACGCAGTATTTT	CASSPGGQGSADTQYF
.	.	TRBV24-1	TRBJ2-1	TGTGCCACCAGTGATCCCGCCGAATTGAGACAGTACAATGAGCAGTTCTTC	CATSDPAELRQYNEQFF
TRBD1	.	TRBV6-5	TRBJ1-1	TGTGCCAGCAGTATACAGGGGGCTAGGGACACTGAAGCTTTCTTT	CASSIQGARDTEAFF
.	once	TRBV9	TRBJ2-2	TGTGCCAGCAGCGTATTGAATTCCGGGAACACCGGGGAGCTGTTTTTT	CASSVLNSGNTGELFF
.	.	TRBV19	TRBJ1-6	TGTGCCAGTAGTATTCCTGGGGAGAATTCACCCCTCCACTTT	CASSIPGENSPLHF
.	.	TRBV5-8	TRBJ1-2	TGTGCCAGCCTACAAACAGGGCGCTATGGCTACACCTTC	CASLQTGRYGYTF
.	.	TRBV6-5	TRBJ2-7	TGTGCCAGCAGACTACGGGGTCCGGGCGAGCAGTACTTC	CASRLRGPGEQYF
TRBD2	.	TRBV5-1	TRBJ2-7	TGCGCCAGCAGCTTTACTAGCGGGAGCTCCTACGAGCAGTACTTC	CASSFTSGSSYEQYF
TRBD2	.	TRBV19	TRBJ2-1	TGTGCCAGTAGTGTAGCGGGAGGGCCTGGCGGTGAGCAGTTCTTC	CASSVAGGPGGEQFF
TRBD1	.	TRBV7-8	TRBJ1-6	TGTGCCAGCAGTTTAAGAGGGACAGGGGATTCACCCCTCCACTTT	CASSLRGTGDSPLHF
.	once	TRBV2	TRBJ2-3	TGTGCCGGAGGACGTACAGATACGCAGTATTTT	CAGGRTDTQYF
.	.	TRBV11-2	TRBJ2-7	TGTGCCAGCAGCCGTATTAGCGGACAGGAGGTCCTCTACGAGCAGTACTTC	CASSRISGQEVLYEQYF
TRBD1	.	TRBV7-8	TRBJ2-3	TGTGCCAGCAGCTTAGCGCAGGACAGGGGGGATACGCAGTATTTT	CASSLAQDRGDTQYF
TRBD2	.	TRBV3-1/TRBV3-2	TRBJ2-7	TGTGCCTCGCGGGGGGCCTACGAGCAGTACTTC	CASRGAYEQYF
TRBD1	few	TRBV20-1	TRBJ2-5	TGCAGTGCTAGTGTCGGGACAGGCCAAGAGACCCAGTACTTC	CSASVGTGQETQYF
.	.	TRBV2	TRBJ2-4	TGTGCCAGCACTTATAGTCCAAACATTCAGTACTTC	CASTYSPNIQYF
.	.	TRBV12-3/TRBV12-4	TRBJ1-2	TGTGCCAGCACCTCCCGAACAGTAGGCTACACCTTC	CASTSRTVGYTF
.	.	TRBV4-1	TRBJ1-3	TGCGCCAGCAGCCAAGATATAGGGGCTGGAAACACCATATATTTT	CASSQDIGAGNTIYF
TRBD1	.	TRBV27	TRBJ2-3	TGTGCCAGTTCTGAGAGGGACCCCAGGGGGACAGATACGCAGTATTTT	CASSERDPRGTDTQYF
.	few	TRBV27	TRBJ2-7	TGTGCCAGCAGTTTCGGGTCTCCCTACGAGCAGTACTTC	CASSFGSPYEQYF
.	.	TRBV7-9	TRBJ1-1	TGTGCCAGCAGCTTAGCGCGGTATAACGACAGATTGAACACTGAAGCTTTCTTT	CASSLARYNDRLNTEAFF
TRBD1	.	TRBV29-1	TRBJ2-7	TGCAGCGTTCCCCGGACAGGGGGCGAGCAGTACTTC	CSVPRTGGEQYF
.	.	TRBV11-2	TRBJ2-2	TGTGCCAGCAGCTTAGGCCATATACAGAACACCGGGGAGCTGTTTTTT	CASSLGHIQNTGELFF
TRBD1	once	TRBV27	TRBJ2-3	TGTGCCAGCAGCACAGGGGCTAGCACAGATACGCAGTATTTT	CASSTGASTDTQYF
.	.	TRBV27	TRBJ2-7	TGTGCCAGCAGTTTATCGGTCAGGGGCTCCTACGAGCAGTACTTC	CASSLSVRGSYEQYF
.	.	TRBV7-9	TRBJ2-1	TGTGCCAGCAGCAACGGCGGAGGGGTTGTCTACAATGAGCAGTTCTTC	CASSNGGGVVYNEQFF
.	.	TRBV15	TRBJ1-6	TGTGCCACCAGCGGGGTGGGGGGGGTCACCCTCCACTTT	CATSGVGGVTLHF
.	.	TRBV7-6	TRBJ2-7	TGTGCCAGCAGCTTAGGTGGGAGTGGGAGTGGTTACGAGCAGTACTTC	CASSLGGSGSGYEQYF
TRBD1	.	TRBV19	TRBJ1-1	TGTGCCACCGATATAGCACAGGGGGCGAGGACTGAAGCTTTCTTT	CATDIAQGARTEAFF
TRBD1	.	TRBV11-2	TRBJ2-5	TGTGCCAGCAGCTTGGGACAGGGATCCGGGGAGACCCAGTACTTC	CASSLGQGSGETQYF
TRBD1	.	TRBV29-1	TRBJ2-5	TGCAGCGTTGGGGACAGGGGCCTAGAGACCCAGTACTTC	CSVGDRGLETQYF
.	.	TRBV10-3	TRBJ2-5	TGTGCCATCAGTGAGGAGTGGCGGGTTTCACGGGAGACCCAGTACTTC	CAISEEWRVSRETQYF
TRBD1	.	TRBV4-1	TRBJ2-7	TGCGCCAGCAGCCAACCTCGGGACAGCTCCTACGAGCAGTACTTC	CASSQPRDSSYEQYF
.	.	TRBV6-6	TRBJ1-2	TGTGCCAGCAGTTACGCGGGGAGTAACCATGGCTACACCTTC	CASSYAGSNHGYTF
.	.	TRBV7-2	TRBJ2-7	TGTGCCAGCAGCTTAGCGACAGAATCGAGCGAGCAGTACTTC	CASSLATESSEQYF
TRBD1	few	TRBV4-1	TRBJ1-4	TGCGCCAGCAGCGCAGGGGGTGTGAGGGCAAGTGAAAAACTGTTTTTT	CASSAGGVRASEKLFF
TRBD2	.	TRBV3-1/TRBV3-2	TRBJ2-3	TGTGCCAGCAGCCTAGCGGGAGGGCCCCCAGATACGCAGTATTTT	CASSLAGGPPDTQYF
.	.	TRBV29-1	TRBJ1-2	TGCAGCGTTGAGCCGGGAAATCAGGCTCCTGGCTACACCTTC	CSVEPGNQAPGYTF
.	once	TRBV5-1	TRBJ2-7	TGCGCCAGCAGCTTGGCCGCGGATCCCTACGAGCAGTACTTC	CASSLAADPYEQYF
.	.	TRBV5-1	TRBJ2-6	TGCGCCAGCAGCTTAGGCGGTGGGGCCAACGTCCTGACTTTC	CASSLGGGANVLTF
.	.	TRBV6-6	TRBJ2-7	TGTGCCAGCAGTTACGGCGGCGCGTCCTACGAGCAGTACTTC	CASSYGGASYEQYF
TRBD1	.	TRBV7-9	TRBJ1-1	TGTGCCAGCAGCTTCGGACAGGGCCGGGCGGGGGTAAAAGCTTTCTTT	CASSFGQGRAGVKAFF